This T cell receptor beta chain stems from a study of cytomegalovirus exposure and HLA in healthy donors. General study findings and limits: For TCR beta chains, V- and J-gene trimming was later linked to a missense DCLRE1C variant. An analysis done earlier found most TCR beta V segments productive about 87% or about 30% of the time. The sole available immune exposure information was CMV serostatus.

This clone was observed once. Its antigen remains unidentified. The primer mix had 60 Vbeta and 13 Jbeta primers. Per the original data handling: A follow-up analysis tallied 60 million to 85 million unique TCR beta chains, about 10 million shared. Data came from immunoSEQ multiplex PCR; TCRdb stores just in-frame clones and leaves some out. The V and J calls and clone size come from that table; D and trimming were worked out from the DNA. The repertoire holds roughly 67,000 clones, with more than 70% as singletons. The sample consisted of PBMCs. The TCR was taken from a man aged 35 to 55 in good health and CMV-seronegative.

The CDR3 protein is CASRTTGTGDGNTIYF. CDR3 DNA sequence: TGTGCCAGCAGGACGACCGGGACAGGCGATGGAAACACCATATATTTT. This chain links TRBV27 with TRBJ1-3, with 8 bases matching TRBD1. The CDR3 has 16 amino acids. Unmatched junction bases numbered 10, after V lost 6 bases and J lost 3 bases. Germline V lookup: CDR1 MNHEY, CDR2 SMNVEV (reference sequence).